Listed here is a single TCR beta chain. Its antigen remains unidentified. The input lacks base qualities; no much larger clone sits a single base away. The record originates from a study of shared clonotypes between healthy human individuals (dated by TCRdb to 2020 to 2022). For the study in its entirety: The cohort comprised a couple of women and a few men aged 18 to 49 years. For each donor, CD4 naive and CD4 memory were each run on three plates, CD8 naive on two plates, and CD8 memory on one plate. The study deeply sequenced blood TCR repertoires of about 5 healthy adults to estimate repertoire size and the extent of clonotype sharing between individuals. Libraries were prepared and TCR repertoires were sequenced by different laboratories using diverse techniques, in order to increase sequencing depth and limit assay-specific biases. Leukapheresis yielded between about 0.94 and 10 billion PBMCs per donor.

Donors were healthy HIV-negative adults with no recently reported acute infections or vaccinations. All donors were Caucasian adults living in Nashville, Tennessee, USA. CD4+ T cells were enriched by magnetic negative selection, after which naive cells were positively selected on CD45RA and the negative fraction was taken as the memory subset. After blood collection by leukapheresis, PBMCs were isolated using Ficoll-Histopaque density gradient centrifugation and then cryopreserved in the vapor phase of liquid nitrogen. Purity and quantity of every magnetically sorted T cell population were checked by analytical flow cytometry. Each sorted fraction had its genomic DNA isolated and then quantified by UV absorbance on a Nanodrop 2000c. CDR1 and CDR2, per the germline V gene (reference sequence), are SGHKS and YYEKEE. Its CDR3 holds 13 amino acids, cysteine through phenylalanine. Solely the CDR3 DNA is kept, with 39 bases framed from the first base. V is pared back by 1 base and J by 1 base, with 6 bases lying between the germline termini.

Overall study results and their limits: Sampling was restricted to blood, and TCR repertoires in tissue are likely to differ from TCR repertoires in blood. Estimated clonotype richness was generally larger for naive than for memory subsets. Based on pairwise subsampling, the degree of clonotype sharing among donors was expected to be affected by sequencing depth. Higher generation probabilities were observed for clonotypes shared by all four sorted-subset donors than for non-shared clonotypes. Even with the large sequencing depth, rarefaction of the sorted-subset datasets indicated that sequencing was incomplete. Sharing across several donors was observed for approximately 5% of naive CD4, less than 4% of naive CD8, 2.3% of memory CD4, and roughly 0.4% of memory CD8 clonotypes. The small number of donors limited the genetic and exposure-history diversity represented.

TCR CDR3 regions were amplified from genomic DNA by multiplex PCR using the deep immunoSEQ assay. Extracted genomic DNA from each cell subset was spread evenly across all wells of several immunoSEQ 96-well plates, with each plate serving as a replicate. For sorted subsets, around 0.2 ug of genomic DNA, equivalent to some 30,000 T cell genomes, went into each replicate PCR. The purified libraries were quantified using a Qubit 3.0 fluorometer, sized with a Bioanalyzer 2100, and then quantified again using the KAPA Library Quantification kit. Each immunoSEQ 96-well plate was sequenced on its own single-read 150-cycle Illumina NextSeq 550 flow cell. For the original study's pipeline: Because only junctional sequences without quality scores were contained in the immunoSEQ output, filtering matching that applied to full-length reads could not be performed. To assign V/J genes and CDR3, sequences were annotated against IMGT germline references using PyIR, a Python wrapper for IgBLAST v1.9. Reads were filtered out if the reads had weak V/J assignments (E-value above 1e-6), no CDR3, stop codons, out-of-frame junctions, or ambiguous translated residues. V3J clonotypes were defined as sequences sharing the same inferred V gene, J gene, and CDR3 amino acid sequence. Percentage overlap between repertoires was computed as shared unique clonotypes divided by the size of the smaller repertoire. Three approaches were used to assess repertoire richness: RTK rarefaction, the Chao1 estimator, and Recon v2.1 estimates of unobserved clonotypes. Generation probabilities for all TCRbeta clonotypes obtained by the gDNA method from a handful of donors were computed using OLGA. Not all clones reach the TCRdb copy of this immuneACCESS table, which keeps in-frame sequences only. Checked studies attribute under half of the gap to unresolved V genes and leave the rest unexplained. V and J calls and clone size are given by that table; D and trimming were obtained from the DNA. The sample table shows about 1.5 million clones, and around 95% are seen once. The leading ten clones occupy roughly 1.2% of the sample.

Sequencing input: naive CD4+ T cells sorted from blood. The cell subset or site label for this specimen denotes: CD45RA+ positively selected. This TCR was recovered from a young man in good health. Here the chain combines TRBV5-5 and TRBJ2-7, with the D gene call left open. The CDR3 corresponds to CASSLWRSYEQYF. The sequenced DNA is TGTGCCAGCAGCTTGTGGCGGTCCTACGAGCAGTACTTC.